Each of the 18 T cell receptor beta chains below was sequenced from the same sample in a study of blood T cell repertoires in COVID-19. Generated by immunoSEQ multiplex PCR, the TCRdb table keeps only in-frame clones and is missing some. The sample contains 400,000 or so clones, around 90% of which appear only once. Sequencing was done on a sample of PBMCs or T cells enriched from blood (not recorded which). These receptor sequences come from a woman aged 40 to 55 with acute COVID-19.

This clone showed up just once. The chain combines TRBV5-1 with TRBJ2-5; 9 positions agree with TRBD2. Germline V gives CDR1 SGHRS, CDR2 YFSETQ. The CDR3 has 15 residues. V was pared by 1 base and J by 2 bases, with 3 bases of the junction left unmatched. The CDR3 loop reads CASSLPLAGQETQYF. In nucleotides, the CDR3 is TGCGCCAGCAGCTTGCCGCTAGCGGGGCAAGAGACCCAGTACTTC.

The V call is TRBV4-2, the J call TRBJ2-3; 8 bases line up with TRBD2. CDR1 and CDR2 from the germline V gene are LGHNA and YNFKEQ. V shed 1 base, J shed 0 bases, and the junction held 6 bases outside the gene matches. The CDR3 loop spans 17 amino acids. The CDR3 nucleotides read TGTGCCAGCAGCCAAGGAGCAGCGGGGGCGAGCACAGATACGCAGTATTTT. Translation: CASSQGAAGASTDTQYF.

The chain couples TRBV18 to TRBJ1-2, with TRBD1 identical over 8 bases. J lost 3 bases, V lost 2 bases, and 2 bases had no gene match. CDR1 is KGHSH, CDR2 LQKENI, per germline. The CDR3 spans 14 residues. The CDR3 region has the DNA TGTGCCAGCTCACCAGCGGGACAGGACTATGGCTACACCTTC. It is translated as CASSPAGQDYGYTF.

The J gene is TRBJ2-1, the V gene TRBV24-1; 14 bases are a match to TRBD2. Germline values: CDR1 KGHDR, CDR2 SFDVKD. With 2 bases clipped from V and 8 bases from J, the junction kept 4 bases outside the gene matches. The CDR3 is 16 amino acids. CDR3 protein: CATSDWTSGGRDEQFF. The CDR3 nucleotides read TGTGCCACCAGTGATTGGACTAGCGGGGGGCGGGATGAGCAGTTCTTC.

The sample holds one count of this clone. This rearrangement joins TRBV7-9 to TRBJ1-2, with D perhaps TRBD1 (5 bases). This CDR3 is built from 14 residues. Trimming shortened V by 5 bases and J by 8 bases, and 18 bases separated the two germline ends. Germline V gene data show CDR1 as SEHNR and CDR2 as FQNEAQ (reference sequence). CDR3 region: CASSTGHSVGGYTF. In DNA form, the CDR3 reads TGTGCCAGCAGCACAGGACACAGCGTGGGGGGCTACACCTTC.

This chain links TRBV2 with TRBJ2-1; D not certain. Germline V lookup: CDR1 SNHLY, CDR2 FYNNEI. The CDR3 has 16 residues. V lost 3 bases and J lost 0, with 12 bases in between. CDR3 DNA: TGTGCCAGCAGTGACGTCCGTCGCAGCTCCTACAATGAGCAGTTCTTC. Its translation: CASSDVRRSSYNEQFF. Based on the CDR3 plus reference TRBV2 and TRBJ2-1, the full variable domain is EPEVTQTPSHQVTQMGQEVILRCVPISNHLYFYWYRQILGQKVEFLVSFYNNEISEKSEIFDDQFSVERPDGSNFTLKIRSTKLEDSAMYFCASSDVRRSSYNEQFFGPGTRLTVL.

The chain combines TRBV19 with TRBJ1-5; 7 bases align to TRBD1. Germline V CDR1 and CDR2: LNHDA, SQIVND (reference sequence). Trimming took 4 bases from V and 5 from J; bases not matched to a gene: 5. The CDR3 is 14 amino acids. CDR3: CASSKTGSDQPQHF. CDR3 in DNA: TGTGCCAGTAGTAAGACAGGGTCGGATCAGCCCCAGCATTTT.

In its sample, this clone was seen once. The chain has TRBV5-4 and TRBJ2-2; tentative D call: TRBD1 (5 bases). CDR1 and CDR2 (germline): SGHNT, YYREEE (reference sequence). The CDR3 covers 17 residues. The V end lost 4 bases, the J end lost 4 bases, and 20 bases lay between the germline ends. The CDR3: CASSPHAPAQGTGELFF. CDR3 nucleotide sequence: TGTGCCAGCAGCCCCCACGCCCCAGCGCAGGGCACCGGGGAGCTGTTTTTT.

Here the CDR3 DNA reads TGTGCCAGCTCACCATTGGCGGATAGCTCCTACGAGCAGTACTTC. Translation gives CASSPLADSSYEQYF. The rearrangement uses TRBV18 and TRBJ2-7; no definite D call. CDR3 length: 15 residues. Trimming cost V 2 bases and J 0 bases, with 11 bases left between them. From germline, CDR1 is KGHSH and CDR2 LQKENI.

The chain has TRBV30 and TRBJ2-7; D is unresolved. The CDR3 loop spans 12 amino acids. Trimming shortened V by 2 bases and J by 1 base, and 6 bases separated the two germline ends. CDR1 is GTSNPN and CDR2 is SVGIG in the germline V gene (reference sequence). The CDR3 coding sequence is TGTGCCTGGAGTTCAATTTCCTACGAGCAGTACTTC. Amino acid sequence: CAWSSISYEQYF.

The rearrangement joins TRBV27 to TRBJ1-1; TRBD1 agrees at 7 bases. J gave up 3 bases and V 4 bases, and 5 bases lay outside the gene matches. Germline loops: CDR1 MNHEY, CDR2 SMNVEV (reference sequence). The length of the CDR3 is 14 residues. The CDR3 spells CASSSTGYYTEAFF. The CDR3 coding sequence is TGTGCCAGCAGTTCGACAGGGTATTACACTGAAGCTTTCTTT.

A word on this clone: Distinct nucleotide sequences in the sample also encode this CDR3. This chain connects TRBV5-6 to TRBJ2-7; D is uncertain. Germline lookup yields CDR1 SGHDT and CDR2 YYEEEE. Trimming took 0 bases from V and 5 from J, leaving 6 bases between them. The CDR3 runs to 12 residues. The CDR3 here is CASSLGGDEQYF. DNA of the CDR3: TGTGCCAGCAGCTTGGGTGGAGACGAGCAGTACTTC.

This chain links TRBV7-9 with TRBJ1-6; D not certain. In germline, CDR1 is SEHNR, CDR2 FQNEAQ (reference sequence). V was shortened by 5 bases and J by 9 bases, with 14 bases between the two germline ends. The CDR3 is 14 amino acids. The CDR3 DNA reads TGTGCCAGCAGCCAAGACTCGGCTTCTTCACCCCTCCACTTT. This gives the protein CASSQDSASSPLHF.

The chain couples TRBV6-5 to TRBJ2-7; unclear D gene. The CDR3 sequence is 15 residues long. CDR1 is MNHEY and CDR2 is SVGAGI in the germline V gene. Trimming cost V 7 bases and J 2 bases, with 18 bases left between them. The CDR3 sequence is CASTAGYYNTYEQYF. In DNA form, the CDR3 reads TGTGCCAGCACCGCCGGATACTATAACACCTACGAGCAGTACTTC.

In its sample, this clone was seen a few times. The J gene is TRBJ2-3, the V gene TRBV5-8, with 8 nucleotides matching TRBD1. The CDR3 consists of 16 residues. After removal of 6 bases from V and 1 base from J, the junction contained 10 bases not matched to a gene. Germline V CDR1 and CDR2: SGHTS, YDEGEE. This CDR3 reads CASTIIQGGGTDTQYF. The CDR3 DNA reads TGTGCCAGCACCATCATACAGGGGGGTGGCACAGATACGCAGTATTTT.

V and J are TRBV18 and TRBJ1-4; D may be TRBD1 (6 bases). The V gene's germline CDR1 is KGHSH and CDR2 LQKENI. V was trimmed by 3 bases and J by 8 bases, leaving 19 bases between them. The CDR3 extends over 16 amino acids. The CDR3: CASSPMLQGVTEKLFF. Here the CDR3 DNA reads TGTGCCAGCTCACCCATGCTACAGGGAGTTACCGAAAAACTGTTTTTT.

This clone was picked up a small number of times. The chain carries TRBV2 and TRBJ1-1; TRBD1 might be the D (6 bases). Trimming took 10 bases from V and 4 from J, leaving 22 bases between them. The CDR3 consists of 15 residues. Germline lookup yields CDR1 SNHLY and CDR2 FYNNEI. The CDR3 loop reads CAKQGHRSGGTEAFF. The CDR3 DNA follows: TGTGCCAAACAGGGTCACCGATCTGGTGGCACTGAAGCTTTCTTT.

This clone was seen only once. The chain carries TRBV5-1 and TRBJ1-2, with TRBD1 identical over 7 bases. Germline V gene data show CDR1 as SGHRS and CDR2 as YFSETQ. The CDR3 extends over 15 amino acids. The V gene end was trimmed by 0 bases and the J gene end by 6 bases; junction bases not matched to a gene: 8. CDR3 sequence (DNA): TGCGCCAGCAGCTTGGGACCGAGACAGGGCCATGGCTACACCTTC. Translated: CASSLGPRQGHGYTF.